This T cell receptor beta chain was recorded in a study of human T cells and chemical hapten exposure. As for the study in general: Patches that contained 0.01% DPC were applied to the upper back and read at 6 days. Largely, small differences in pooled library volume made per-sample TCR yields vary.

This CDR3 is built from 15 residues. V lost 2 bases to trimming and J lost 1 base, with 9 bases between them. Time point meaning: pre-sensitization, week 0. Treatment specified: therapeutic diphenylcyclopropenone sensitization with weekly scalp DPC. TCRdb re-called the RACE reads through MiXCR, storing one row per CDR3 protein. The sample has over 300,000 distinct CDR3 sequences, approximately 5.1% seen once. This clonotype has a count of ten or more. Its antigen remains unidentified. Findings of the study overall: Expanded TCRs clustered into significantly more large CDR3 similarity groups than controls, the analysis revealed. The presence of alopecia in the donors means their immune response may differ from healthy people's.

The TCR comes from a woman aged 45 to 65 with alopecia areata. Some clones in this sample may be carry-over from other donors' samples. J is TRBJ2-1 and V is TRBV12-3 or TRBV12-4; maybe TRBD2 (6 bases). This specimen consisted of whole blood, obtained in connection with sensitization to the hapten diphenylcyclopropenone (DPC). CDR3 protein: CASSLQRASYNEQFF. DNA for the CDR3: TGTGCCAGCAGTTTACAGCGGGCGTCCTACAATGAGCAGTTCTTC.